The sequence of this TCR beta chain was determined in a study of blood T cells in healthy people across ages. A second PCR of 7 to 11 cycles used a sample-barcoded 5' primer and a J-beta primer mix. TCRdb reanalysed the 5' RACE reads using MiXCR and keeps one entry per CDR3 protein. Of over 750,000 distinct CDR3 sequences listed, just under 25% are singletons. A few counts support this clonotype. The data were also submitted as part of a second study, on T cells of mothers and their children.

Material for sequencing was blood. The clonotype was recovered from a boy aged 10-17 years in good health.

As DNA, the CDR3 is TGTGCCAGCAGCCTGGGCCCCTCCTGGGACAGGGGCCAAGAGACCCAGTACTTC. Encoded protein: CASSLGPSWDRGQETQYF. The chain carries TRBV7-9 and TRBJ2-5, with 10 positions matching TRBD1. J lost 1 base, V lost 5 bases, and 13 bases had no gene match. Germline V lookup: CDR1 SEHNR, CDR2 FQNEAQ (reference sequence). The CDR3 is made up of 18 amino acids.